This TCR beta chain was identified during a study of monozygotic twins with cystic fibrosis. This CDR3 is 16 amino acids long. With 0 bases removed from V and 3 bases from J, the gap between germline ends came to 13 bases. The germline gives CDR1 LGHNA, CDR2 YSLEER. Method: immunoSEQ multiplex PCR; TCRdb's copy keeps in-frame clones and lacks some. The sample carries about 23,000 clones, approximately 89% recorded once. The rearrangement links TRBV4-3 to TRBJ2-3, with a possible D match to TRBD2 (5 bases). The source material was blood. This sequence was found in a girl aged 2 to 9 with cystic fibrosis. The CDR3 is CASSQDRTERTDTQYF. CDR3 bases: TGCGCCAGCAGCCAAGACAGGACTGAAAGGACAGATACGCAGTATTTT.